The clone carrying this T cell receptor beta chain came up once. Some clones are missing from TCRdb's copy, which holds only in-frame ones; the method was immunoSEQ multiplex PCR. The sample records just over 2,000,000 clones, 85% to 95% being singletons. The entry originates in a study of shared clonotypes between healthy human individuals. This CDR3 is built from 17 residues. This receptor was obtained from a man between 18 and 35 years old in good health. Sequencing was carried out using naive CD4+ T cells sorted from blood. The subset here: CD45RA+ positively selected. The rearrangement joins TRBV21-1 to TRBJ2-2; TRBD2 reflects the table's D call only, with no check against the DNA. TRBV21-1 is designated a pseudogene. DNA for the CDR3: TGTGCCAGCAGCCCCCAGAGCGGTAGCGGGAACACCGGGGAGCTGTTTTTT. Protein: CASSPQSGSGNTGELFF.